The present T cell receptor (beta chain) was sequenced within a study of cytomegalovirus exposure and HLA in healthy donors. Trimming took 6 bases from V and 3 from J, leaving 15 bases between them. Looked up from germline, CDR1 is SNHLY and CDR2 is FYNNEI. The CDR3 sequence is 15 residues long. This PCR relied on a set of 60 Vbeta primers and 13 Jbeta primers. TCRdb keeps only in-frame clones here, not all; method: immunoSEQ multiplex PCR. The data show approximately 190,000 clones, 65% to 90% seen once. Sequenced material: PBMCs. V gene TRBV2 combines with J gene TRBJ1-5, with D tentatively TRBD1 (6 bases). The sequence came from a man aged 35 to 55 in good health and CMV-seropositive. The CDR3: CASRFLRGINQPQHF. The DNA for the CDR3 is TGTGCCAGCAGGTTCCTTAGGGGGATCAATCAGCCCCAGCATTTT.